Here is one T cell receptor (beta chain) with its context. Antigen: not known. From germline, CDR1 is MNHEY and CDR2 SVGAGI. The CDR3 contains 12 residues. Trimming removed 6 bases at V and 8 bases at J, with 13 bases between. This sample is part of a study of T cell responses to AZD1222 COVID-19 vaccine. General study results and limits: Spike as a whole was targeted by vaccine-associated CD4 TCRs, dominant at 160-218 and 743-854. Most donors were white British, females outnumbered males, and clonal diversity was possibly underestimated.

The assay was immunoSEQ multiplex PCR, and TCRdb's table has in-frame clones only and misses some. In the table there are 180,000 or so clones, approximately 91% of which are singletons. The sequencing here drew on peripheral blood, taken 28 days after the second AZD1222 dose. This receptor was obtained from an adult who received the AZD1222 COVID-19 vaccine. This chain joins TRBV6-5 and TRBJ1-2; no clear D gene. In nucleotides, the CDR3 is TGTGCCAGCAGCCCCCCAGACTTAGGCTACACCTTC. Its translation: CASSPPDLGYTF.